Listed here are 27 T cell receptor beta chains from one sample, sequenced in a study of type 1 regulatory T cells. Study-level points and caveats: Compared with non-Tr1 cells, Tr1 cells showed a narrower TCR repertoire.

These TCRs' antigens remain unknown. TCRdb redid the calling of the reads with MiXCR, one entry per CDR3 protein. The sample consists of 6,200 or so distinct CDR3 sequences, 25% to 35% of them appearing once. The specimen sequenced was cultured type 1 regulatory T (Tr1) cells, either the whole culture or a sorted fraction (not recorded which). The receptors were gathered from a human donor in good health.

This clonotype was observed once. The chain employs TRBV7-6 and TRBJ1-1; weak D call: TRBD1 (5 bases). This CDR3 has 14 amino acids. Germline CDR1 SGHVS, CDR2 FNYEAQ. The V and J ends lost 4 bases and 3 bases respectively, with 12 bases between them. The CDR3 spells CASSSGTGDTEAFF. In nucleotides, the CDR3 is TGTGCCAGCAGCTCGGGGACGGGGGACACTGAAGCTTTCTTT. Based on the CDR3 plus reference TRBV7-6 and TRBJ1-1, the full variable domain is GAGVSQSPRYKVTKRGQDVALRCDPISGHVSLYWYRQALGQGPEFLTYFNYEAQQDKSGLPNDRFSAERPEGSISTLTIQRTEQRDSAMYRCASSSGTGDTEAFFGQGTRLTVV.

V and J are TRBV19 and TRBJ1-1; maybe TRBD1 (6 bases). The CDR3 runs to 18 residues. V lost 6 bases and J lost 3, with 26 bases in between. CDR1 LNHDA and CDR2 SQIVND come from the germline V gene (reference sequence). CDR3: CASRNPLGGRERDTEAFF. CDR3 in DNA: TGTGCCAGTAGAAATCCCCTGGGGGGCAGGGAACGAGACACTGAAGCTTTCTTT.

The J gene is TRBJ1-4, the V gene TRBV6-1, with D maybe TRBD1 (5 bases). Trimming removed 3 bases at V and 7 bases at J, with 15 bases between. This CDR3 spans 15 amino acids. In germline, CDR1 is MNHNS, CDR2 SASEGT. CDR3 in DNA: TGTGCCAGCAGTGAGGGACTCCCGGGAGTTGAAAAACTGTTTTTT. Its translation is CASSEGLPGVEKLFF.

This clonotype was counted only a few times. V usage is TRBV3-1 and J usage is TRBJ2-1, with no clear D. From germline, CDR1 is LGHDT and CDR2 YNNKEL (reference sequence). V was trimmed by 1 base and J by 1 base, leaving 8 bases between them. The CDR3 covers 15 residues. CDR3: CASSQVEGSYNEQFF. DNA for the CDR3: TGTGCCAGCAGCCAAGTGGAAGGTTCCTACAATGAGCAGTTCTTC.

CDR3 sequence: CSGAYLAGVLFF. DNA for the CDR3: TGCAGCGGCGCATACTTAGCGGGAGTGCTGTTCTTC. V gene TRBV29-1 combines with J gene TRBJ2-1; 9 bases map to TRBD2. J was trimmed by 15 bases and V by 7 bases; bases with no gene match: 13. Germline values: CDR1 SQVTM, CDR2 ANQGSEA. The CDR3 has 12 residues.

The V and J genes are TRBV5-1 and TRBJ2-2, with TRBD1 matching 7 bases. The ends lost 4 bases at V and 2 bases at J; junction bases unmatched: 8. The CDR3 sequence is 16 residues long. Germline assignment: CDR1 SGHRS and CDR2 YFSETQ. The CDR3 reads CASSTHTGVNTGELFF. CDR3 DNA: TGCGCCAGCAGCACCCACACAGGGGTAAACACCGGGGAGCTGTTTTTT.

This clonotype has more than one count but fewer than ten. The V call is TRBV24-1, the J call TRBJ2-1, with 10 positions matching TRBD1. The CDR3 spans 16 residues. The V and J ends lost 5 bases and 3 bases, in that order; junction bases with no gene match: 6. Germline CDR1 is KGHDR and CDR2 is SFDVKD. CDR3 nucleotide sequence: TGTGCCACCAGTGGACAGGGGGCGACAAACTACAATGAGCAGTTCTTC. It codes for CATSGQGATNYNEQFF.

In its sample, this clonotype was seen many times. For the CDR3, the DNA is TGTGCCAGCAGCGGAGGAGGGCAGGGGGCCCGTGAAGCTTTCTTT. Its protein product is CASSGGGQGAREAFF. The V gene is TRBV9, the J gene TRBJ1-1; 8 nucleotides align to TRBD1. The V and J ends lost 3 bases and 7 bases, in that order; junction bases with no gene match: 11. There are 15 residues in the CDR3. Germline CDR1 is SGDLS and CDR2 is YYNGEE. Combining the CDR3 with reference TRBV9 and TRBJ1-1 gives the whole variable domain DSGVTQTPKHLITATGQRVTLRCSPRSGDLSVYWYQQSLDQGLQFLIQYYNGEERAKGNILERFSAQQFPDLHSELNLSSLELGDSALYFCASSGGGQGAREAFFGQGTRLTVV.

This clonotype is categorized as medium-sized. The chain has TRBV7-2 and TRBJ1-3; the match to TRBD1 covers 7 bases. The CDR3 loop spans 15 amino acids. CDR1 and CDR2 from the germline V gene are SGHTA and FQGNSA. The V segment lost 0 bases and the J segment 1 base; nucleotides outside the gene matches: 0. CDR3 coding DNA: TGTGCCAGCAGCTTAGCGACAGGGTCTGGAAACACCATATATTTT. Encoded protein: CASSLATGSGNTIYF.

Only a few counts were recorded for this clonotype. This chain joins TRBV5-1 and TRBJ1-5; 7 bases map to TRBD1. The CDR3 loop spans 14 amino acids. Germline V lookup: CDR1 SGHRS, CDR2 YFSETQ. With 4 bases clipped from V and 6 bases from J, the junction kept 7 bases outside the gene matches. The CDR3 spells CASSAGGRGQPQHF. In DNA, the CDR3 is TGCGCCAGCAGCGCAGGGGGACGAGGTCAGCCCCAGCATTTT.

By sample fraction, this clonotype is medium-sized (0.01 to 0.1%). This sequence joins TRBV27 and TRBJ1-5; no clear D. Germline CDR1 MNHEY, CDR2 SMNVEV (reference sequence). The CDR3 is 13 residues long. The V and J ends lost 6 bases and 6 bases respectively, with 12 bases between them. The CDR3 region has the DNA TGTGCCAGCAGCAAAGTGGGCTCTCAGCCCCAGCATTTT. Amino acids: CASSKVGSQPQHF.

In regard to this clonotype: It differs at one base from a far larger clone, so likely a read error. The chain links TRBV4-1 to TRBJ2-1; D remains unclear. Germline V gene sequence: CDR1 MGHRA, CDR2 YSYEKL. The CDR3 has 15 amino acids. The CDR3 is CASCQDYGGNNEQFF. The CDR3 DNA follows: TGTGCCAGCTGCCAAGATTACGGCGGAAACAATGAGCAGTTCTTC.

This clonotype was counted between two and nine times. This chain links TRBV11-2 with TRBJ2-3; 12 bases map to TRBD2. The trim removed 5 bases at V and 0 bases at J, leaving 9 bases unmatched. This CDR3 region has 18 residues. Germline V gene data show CDR1 as SGHAT and CDR2 as FQNNGV. The CDR3 protein is CASSHGRLAGDSTDTQYF. Here the CDR3 DNA reads TGTGCCAGCAGCCATGGACGACTAGCGGGAGATAGCACAGATACGCAGTATTTT.

The chain joins TRBV3-1 to TRBJ2-7, with TRBD2 as a possible D gene (5 bases). The germline V gene encodes CDR1 LGHDT and CDR2 YNNKEL (reference sequence). V lost 4 bases and J 5 bases, leaving 15 bases between the germline ends. The CDR3 has 14 amino acids. CDR3 in amino acids: CASSPQRVSNEQYF. The CDR3 DNA follows: TGTGCCAGCAGCCCCCAGAGGGTTTCGAACGAGCAGTACTTC.

In the case of this clonotype: Given a much more abundant clone one base away, this may be a read error. The CDR3 sequence: CASSSTRTSGQVTQYF. In DNA form, the CDR3 reads TGTGCCAGCAGCTCCACCCGAACTAGCGGCCAAGTGACCCAGTACTTC. The chain employs TRBV5-4 and TRBJ2-5; 8 bases map to TRBD2. This CDR3 has 16 amino acids. The germline gives CDR1 SGHNT, CDR2 YYREEE (reference sequence).

By proportion, this clonotype is medium-sized. The chain couples TRBV6-2 or TRBV6-3 to TRBJ2-1; 9 bases match TRBD2. From germline, CDR1 is MNHEY and CDR2 SVGEGT. The CDR3 contains 14 residues. With 6 bases clipped from V and 7 bases from J, the junction kept 7 bases outside the gene matches. The CDR3 DNA reads TGTGCCAGCAGGCCCAGCGGGAGGAGGAATGAGCAGTTCTTC. This codes for CASRPSGRRNEQFF.

J is TRBJ2-7 and V is TRBV6-1; unclear D gene. V lost 2 bases and J 3 bases, leaving 17 bases between the germline ends. CDR1 and CDR2 (germline): MNHNS, SASEGT. This CDR3 spans 16 amino acids. The CDR3 loop is CASSELQGPRRYEQYF. CDR3 sequence (DNA): TGTGCCAGCAGTGAACTTCAAGGGCCCCGACGCTACGAGCAGTACTTC.

Details on this clonotype: One base away lies a much larger clone, so this may be a sequencing read error. The chain recombines TRBV2 with TRBJ2-3; D could derive from TRBD1 or TRBD2 (5 bases each). The CDR3 consists of 16 residues. The V gene lost 3 bases and the J gene lost 7 bases, with 20 bases spanning the gap. Per germline, CDR1 SNHLY and CDR2 FYNNEI. CDR3 region: CASSEGVGAGPYTQYF. In DNA form, the CDR3 reads TGTGCCAGCAGTGAGGGAGTTGGAGCAGGGCCATATACGCAGTATTTT. The complete variable domain, with remaining parts taken from reference TRBV2 and TRBJ2-3, reads EPEVTQTPSHQVTQMGQEVILRCVPISNHLYFYWYRQILGQKVEFLVSFYNNEISEKSEIFDDQFSVERPDGSNFTLKIRSTKLEDSAMYFCASSEGVGAGPYTQYFGPGTRLTVL.

This clonotype showed up just once. Since the CDR3 does not end with the conserved phenylalanine or tryptophan, this likely comes from a read error. This chain joins TRBV20-1 and TRBJ2-3; TRBD2 matches at 10 bases. CDR1 is DFQATT and CDR2 is SNEGSKA in the germline V gene (reference sequence). J gave up 6 bases and V 5 bases, and 5 bases lay outside the gene matches. The length of the CDR3 is 13 residues. CDR3 amino acids: CSALAGAVDTQYS. CDR3 sequence (DNA): TGCAGTGCTCTAGCGGGAGCGGTTGATACGCAGTATTCT.

CDR3 DNA sequence: TGTGCCAGCAGCCCCGGGACTAGCGGGACCTACGAGCAGTACTTC. Translating gives CASSPGTSGTYEQYF. The chain recombines TRBV11-2 with TRBJ2-7, with 13 bases matching TRBD2. The CDR3 spans 15 residues. Trimming took 5 bases from V and 2 from J; bases not matched to a gene: 3. Germline CDR1 and CDR2: SGHAT and FQNNGV.

This clonotype has a handful of counts. This sequence joins TRBV24-1 and TRBJ2-1; D gene unclear. The CDR3 spans 13 residues. Germline V CDR1 and CDR2: KGHDR, SFDVKD. Trimming took 3 bases from V and 2 from J, leaving 4 bases between them. The CDR3 bases are TGTGCCACCAGTGATGAAGCCTACAATGAGCAGTTCTTC. This translates into CATSDEAYNEQFF.

In this sample, this clonotype is medium-sized (0.01 to 0.1%). The rearrangement uses TRBV11-3 and TRBJ2-2; TRBD2 is a possible D gene (5 bases). Trimming removed 5 bases from V and 2 bases from J, with 12 bases in between. Looked up from germline, CDR1 is SGHNT and CDR2 is YENEEA. The CDR3 spans 15 residues. The CDR3 sequence is CASSPTRLNTGELFF. As DNA, the CDR3 is TGTGCCAGCAGCCCAACTAGATTAAACACCGGGGAGCTGTTTTTT.

This clonotype has more than one count but fewer than ten. The chain couples TRBV3-1 to TRBJ2-2; 8 nucleotides agree with TRBD2. Looked up from germline, CDR1 is LGHDT and CDR2 is YNNKEL (reference sequence). The CDR3 loop spans 16 amino acids. With V trimmed by 6 bases and J by 6 bases, 12 bases remained unmatched. The DNA for the CDR3 is TGTGCCAGCAGACTCACTAGCGGAGGGTTGGCCGGGGAGCTGTTTTTT. This encodes CASRLTSGGLAGELFF.

This clonotype is deemed medium-sized. The chain uses TRBV5-4 and TRBJ2-5; weak D call: TRBD1 (5 bases). Germline CDR1 is SGHNT and CDR2 is YYREEE (reference sequence). Trimming removed 4 bases at V and 1 base at J, with 8 bases between. This CDR3 is built from 13 residues. The CDR3 is CASSLTVQETQYF. The CDR3 coding sequence is TGTGCCAGCAGCCTGACAGTCCAAGAGACCCAGTACTTC.

In its sample, this clonotype ranks as medium-sized (0.01 to 0.1%). The chain has TRBV2 and TRBJ1-2; unclear D gene. V shed 4 bases and J shed 0 bases, with 9 bases lying between them. The CDR3 spans 14 residues. Germline loops: CDR1 SNHLY, CDR2 FYNNEI. This CDR3 is CASSAWSANYGYTF. As DNA, the CDR3 is TGTGCCAGCAGTGCCTGGTCGGCTAACTATGGCTACACCTTC.

With respect to this clonotype: This may be a read error, as it is one base from a much larger clone. This chain uses TRBV7-2 with TRBJ2-1, with D unresolved. This CDR3 comprises 13 residues. Germline V CDR1 and CDR2: SGHTA, FQGNSA. V shed 7 bases and J shed 7 bases, with 14 bases lying between them. CDR3 DNA sequence: TGTGCCAGCAACTCACGGACCGCGAATGAGCAGTTCTTC. It encodes CASNSRTANEQFF.

The V and J genes are TRBV7-8 and TRBJ2-7; no clear D gene. V was shortened by 1 base and J by 6 bases, with 10 bases between the two germline ends. The CDR3 runs to 13 residues. The germline CDR1 and CDR2 sequences are SGHVS and FQNEAQ. The CDR3 here is CASSLGAIGEQYF. The CDR3 DNA is TGTGCCAGCAGCTTAGGGGCCATTGGCGAGCAGTACTTC.